A single sample is the source of the 29 T cell receptor beta chains below, sequenced in a study of blood T cell repertoires in COVID-19. Sequenced by immunoSEQ multiplex PCR; TCRdb stores in-frame clones only, minus some. The table includes some 290,000 clones, about 90% detected once. The material sequenced was peripheral blood. These receptors were obtained from a woman in her thirties with COVID-19, enrolled during active disease.

The chain carries TRBV9 and TRBJ1-2, with D perhaps TRBD1 (5 bases). CDR3 length: 14 residues. Trimming pared 0 bases from V and 4 bases from J, leaving 10 bases between. Looked up from germline, CDR1 is SGDLS and CDR2 is YYNGEE. CDR3 DNA sequence: TGTGCCAGCAGCGTAGCTACAGGTCTCTATGGCTACACCTTC. Amino acids: CASSVATGLYGYTF.

V usage is TRBV24-1 and J usage is TRBJ2-5; 10 bases fit TRBD2. Unmatched junction bases numbered 7, after V lost 3 bases and J lost 4 bases. CDR3 length equals 16 residues. In germline, CDR1 is KGHDR, CDR2 SFDVKD. CDR3 protein: CATSDPGTSGAETQYF. CDR3 sequence (DNA): TGTGCCACCAGTGATCCAGGTACTAGCGGGGCAGAGACCCAGTACTTC.

This chain uses TRBV9 with TRBJ2-5; 10 nucleotides agree with TRBD2. CDR1 is SGDLS and CDR2 is YYNGEE in the germline V gene. This CDR3 has 16 amino acids. V lost 0 bases, J lost 4 bases, and 6 bases stayed unmatched. The chain's CDR3 is CASSVGAASGGETQYF. The CDR3, as DNA: TGTGCCAGCAGCGTAGGGGCGGCTAGCGGGGGAGAGACCCAGTACTTC.

The sample holds one count of this clone. V usage is TRBV18 and J usage is TRBJ1-5; a possible D gene is TRBD1 (6 bases). CDR1 is KGHSH and CDR2 is LQKENI in the germline V gene. Trimming took off 1 base at V and 0 bases at J, with 16 bases between the two ends. This CDR3 spans 18 amino acids. As DNA, the CDR3 is TGTGCCAGCTCACCACGGGCGGACAGCAAATATAGCAATCAGCCCCAGCATTTT. Its translation is CASSPRADSKYSNQPQHF.

The V gene is TRBV11-2, the J gene TRBJ2-5, with D maybe TRBD2 (5 bases). Germline CDR1 and CDR2: SGHAT and FQNNGV. The CDR3 spans 16 residues. V shed 5 bases and J shed 7 bases, with 23 bases lying between them. The CDR3 DNA reads TGTGCCAGCAGCCCCCCGAGAGAGCGGCACTATGGGACCCAGTACTTC. It translates to CASSPPRERHYGTQYF.

The rearrangement uses TRBV29-1 and TRBJ2-7, with 9 bases matching TRBD2. CDR3 length equals 14 residues. V shed 4 bases and J 5 bases; nucleotides not matched to a gene: 9. The germline V gene has CDR1 SQVTM and CDR2 ANQGSEA. As DNA, the CDR3 is TGCAGCGTTGGAAGGGCGGGGGGGATGAACGAGCAGTACTTC. It encodes CSVGRAGGMNEQYF.

The rearrangement joins TRBV27 to TRBJ2-1, with D possibly being TRBD1 (5 bases). Germline lookup yields CDR1 MNHEY and CDR2 SMNVEV (reference sequence). The CDR3 is 15 residues long. V was cut by 2 bases and J by 7 bases, with 15 bases left in between. CDR3 sequence (DNA): TGTGCCAGCAGTTTACGGCAGGGTGCGAGGAATGAGCAGTTCTTC. It encodes CASSLRQGARNEQFF.

V is TRBV5-6 and J is TRBJ2-6; unclear D gene. Trimming stripped 5 bases from V and 4 bases from J, with 7 bases between. CDR1 and CDR2 (germline): SGHDT, YYEEEE. The CDR3 spans 13 residues. As DNA, the CDR3 is TGTGCCAGCAGAAACTGGGGGGCCAACGTCCTGACTTTC. Amino acids: CASRNWGANVLTF.

The chain combines TRBV28 with TRBJ1-2; D call uncertain. This CDR3 region has 13 residues. Germline CDR1 reads MDHEN; CDR2 reads SYDVKM. Trimming removed 6 bases from V and 5 bases from J, with 13 bases in between. The CDR3, as DNA: TGTGCCAGCAGCCCCTTCGGAGGGTATGGCTACACCTTC. Protein product: CASSPFGGYGYTF.

The chain carries TRBV5-1 and TRBJ2-3, with 8 positions matching TRBD2. This CDR3 is 15 amino acids long. Trimming at V came to 5 bases and at J to 2 bases, leaving 7 bases not matched to a gene. Germline CDR1 is SGHRS and CDR2 is YFSETQ. CDR3 sequence reads: CASSFGLADTDTQYF. CDR3 in DNA: TGCGCCAGCAGTTTCGGACTAGCCGACACAGATACGCAGTATTTT.

This clone was seen just once. J is TRBJ1-5 and V is TRBV19; D remains unclear. Per the germline V gene, CDR1 is LNHDA and CDR2 is SQIVND (reference sequence). The V end lost 7 bases, the J end lost 2 bases, and 15 bases lay between the germline ends. There are 15 residues in the CDR3. The CDR3 DNA is TGTGCCAGTACGTGGGGAGGGAGTGGCAATCAGCCCCAGCATTTT. Translation: CASTWGGSGNQPQHF.

The table lists this clone with a count of one. The chain links TRBV7-8 to TRBJ2-3, with D possibly being TRBD2 (5 bases). The V gene's germline CDR1 is SGHVS and CDR2 FQNEAQ. The CDR3 runs 13 residues. Trimming stripped 5 bases from V and 8 bases from J, with 14 bases between. CDR3 DNA: TGTGCCAGCAGCGGGAGAGAATGGGGTACGCAGTATTTT. It is translated as CASSGREWGTQYF.

The chain recombines TRBV5-4 with TRBJ1-4, with a tentative D call TRBD1 (6 bases). Germline assignment: CDR1 SGHNT and CDR2 YYREEE (reference sequence). The length of the CDR3 is 14 residues. The V end lost 1 base, the J end lost 8 bases, and 12 bases lay between the germline ends. The CDR3 sequence: CASSLSTGNEKLFF. DNA for the CDR3: TGTGCCAGCAGCTTGTCCACAGGGAACGAAAAACTGTTTTTT.

The chain recombines TRBV10-1 with TRBJ1-5; 10 nucleotides align to TRBD1. From germline, CDR1 is WNHNN and CDR2 SYGVQD (reference sequence). The V segment lost 4 bases and the J segment 6 bases; nucleotides outside the gene matches: 0. This CDR3 is built from 13 residues. The DNA of the CDR3 is TGCGCCAGCAGTGGACAGGGGGCTCAGCCCCAGCATTTT. Encoded protein: CASSGQGAQPQHF.

The V call is TRBV7-2, the J call TRBJ1-5; 7 bases align to TRBD1. Germline CDR1 and CDR2: SGHTA and FQGNSA. V trimming: 6 bases; J trimming: 7 bases; junction bases outside the gene matches: 12. The length of the CDR3 is 15 residues. The CDR3 is CASSPDRNSHQPQHF. The DNA of the CDR3 is TGTGCCAGCAGTCCGGACAGGAATAGTCACCAGCCCCAGCATTTT.

The rearrangement uses TRBV19 and TRBJ2-7; D is uncertain. Germline CDR1 is LNHDA and CDR2 is SQIVND (reference sequence). Between the trimmed V and J ends, which lost 4 bases and 4 bases, there was a span of 11 bases. This CDR3 has 13 residues. The CDR3 DNA reads as TGTGCCAGTAGTAAGAGGCGAGAGTACGAGCAGTACTTC. It specifies CASSKRREYEQYF.

The chain carries TRBV29-1 and TRBJ1-3; D is perhaps TRBD1 (6 bases). V shed 6 bases and J shed 4 bases, with 13 bases lying between them. The germline V gene has CDR1 SQVTM and CDR2 ANQGSEA. The CDR3 sequence is 13 residues long. CDR3 loop: CSVPGQWGNTIYF. Written as DNA, the CDR3 is TGCAGCGTGCCAGGACAGTGGGGAAACACCATATATTTT. Supplemented by reference TRBV29-1 and TRBJ1-3, the full variable domain reads SAVISQKPSRDICQRGTSLTIQCQVDSQVTMMFWYRQQPGQSLTLIATANQGSEATYESGFVIDKFPISRPNLTFSTLTVSNMSPEDSSIYLCSVPGQWGNTIYFGEGSWLTVV.

The rearrangement joins TRBV2 to TRBJ2-1, with 11 nucleotides matching TRBD1. Looked up from germline, CDR1 is SNHLY and CDR2 is FYNNEI. The ends lost 5 bases at V and 8 bases at J; junction bases unmatched: 8. This CDR3 has 15 residues. The CDR3 DNA follows: TGTGCCAGCAGTTCACGGGACAGGGGGGTCTATGAGCAGTTCTTC. The encoded protein is CASSSRDRGVYEQFF.

The rearrangement uses TRBV19 and TRBJ2-7, with D possibly being TRBD1 (6 bases). This CDR3 has 13 amino acids. Germline loops: CDR1 LNHDA, CDR2 SQIVND (reference sequence). V shed 5 bases and J shed 2 bases, with 10 bases lying between them. CDR3 sequence reads: CASSGGTTYEQYF. CDR3 DNA sequence: TGTGCCAGTAGTGGGGGCACAACCTACGAGCAGTACTTC.

The chain couples TRBV7-9 to TRBJ1-6; TRBD1 agrees at 11 bases. Per the germline V gene, CDR1 is SEHNR and CDR2 is FQNEAQ (reference sequence). V lost 3 bases to trimming and J lost 8 bases; unmatched junction nucleotides: 3. The CDR3 sequence is 15 residues long. The CDR3 here is CASSFWDRGDSPLHF. The CDR3 DNA sequence: TGTGCCAGCAGCTTTTGGGACAGGGGGGATTCACCCCTCCACTTT. The entire variable domain, with the rest obtained from reference TRBV7-9 and TRBJ1-6, is as follows: DTGVSQNPRHKITKRGQNVTFRCDPISEHNRLYWYRQTLGQGPEFLTYFQNEAQLEKSRLLSDRFSAERPKGSFSTLEIQRTEQGDSAMYLCASSFWDRGDSPLHFGNGTRLTVT.

Of note for this clone: At the DNA level, this CDR3 is encoded by other sequences in the same sample as well. V gene TRBV2 combines with J gene TRBJ2-7, with 9 bases identical to TRBD1. Unmatched junction bases numbered 0, after V lost 6 bases and J lost 3 bases. The germline V gene has CDR1 SNHLY and CDR2 FYNNEI. The CDR3 is made up of 12 amino acids. This CDR3 is CASRDRGYEQYF. For the CDR3, the DNA is TGTGCCAGCAGGGACAGGGGCTACGAGCAGTACTTC.

The chain couples TRBV27 to TRBJ2-1; 12 bases map to TRBD2. Germline values: CDR1 MNHEY, CDR2 SMNVEV (reference sequence). The CDR3 sequence is 15 residues long. The J segment lost 8 bases and the V segment lost 5 bases, leaving 7 bases of the junction unmatched. The CDR3, as DNA: TGTGCCAGCAGTGACGGACTAGCGGGGCTCCATGAGCAGTTCTTC. Protein product: CASSDGLAGLHEQFF.

The genes are TRBV6-5 and TRBJ2-7, with D possibly TRBD2 on 5 matching bases. The CDR3 runs 11 residues. The V gene lost 10 bases and the J gene lost 1 base, with 8 bases spanning the gap. CDR1 MNHEY and CDR2 SVGAGI come from the germline V gene. The DNA for the CDR3 is TGTGCCACCCGGGGATCCTACGAGCAGTACTTC. This translates into CATRGSYEQYF.

This rearrangement joins TRBV19 to TRBJ1-5; D remains ambiguous. Trimming left V 7 bases short and J 4 bases short, with 8 bases between. The germline V gene has CDR1 LNHDA and CDR2 SQIVND (reference sequence). This CDR3 comprises 12 residues. CDR3 coding DNA: TGTGCCAGTACCGGTCTGAATCAGCCCCAGCATTTT. It translates to CASTGLNQPQHF.

As to this clone: Within the sample, other DNA sequences also encode this same CDR3. The chain joins TRBV5-1 to TRBJ1-5, with D perhaps TRBD1 (5 bases). Germline V gene data show CDR1 as SGHRS and CDR2 as YFSETQ. The CDR3 is made up of 15 amino acids. V gave up 0 bases and J gave up 1 base, with 8 bases separating them. The DNA of the CDR3 is TGCGCCAGCAGCTTGGGCGGGGGAAGCAATCAGCCCCAGCATTTT. Protein product: CASSLGGGSNQPQHF.

V gene TRBV2 combines with J gene TRBJ2-1, with D possibly TRBD2 on 5 matching bases. The V gene's germline CDR1 is SNHLY and CDR2 FYNNEI. The CDR3 is 14 amino acids. V dropped 1 base and J dropped 6 bases, with 10 bases sitting between them. CDR3 protein: CASSEDASSNEQFF. The CDR3 DNA reads TGTGCCAGCAGTGAAGATGCTAGCAGCAATGAGCAGTTCTTC. The full variable domain, in which reference TRBV2 and TRBJ2-1 provide the parts outside the CDR3, is EPEVTQTPSHQVTQMGQEVILRCVPISNHLYFYWYRQILGQKVEFLVSFYNNEISEKSEIFDDQFSVERPDGSNFTLKIRSTKLEDSAMYFCASSEDASSNEQFFGPGTRLTVL.

Points on this clone: This same CDR3 is encoded by further DNA sequences in the sample. The chain couples TRBV7-9 to TRBJ1-2, with D tentatively TRBD1 (5 bases). V dropped 1 base and J dropped 6 bases, with 9 bases sitting between them. Per germline, CDR1 SEHNR and CDR2 FQNEAQ (reference sequence). The CDR3 is 13 residues long. CDR3 bases: TGTGCCAGCAGCTTAGAAGGGGAGGATGGCTACACCTTC. It specifies CASSLEGEDGYTF.

This CDR3 reads CASSVHGRDNYEQYF. In DNA, the CDR3 is TGTGCCAGTAGCGTCCATGGGCGGGATAACTACGAGCAGTACTTC. The genes are TRBV19 and TRBJ2-7; D perhaps matches TRBD2 (6 bases). Germline CDR1 LNHDA, CDR2 SQIVND (reference sequence). Trimming pared 6 bases from V and 3 bases from J, leaving 18 bases between. This CDR3 spans 15 amino acids.

CDR3 nucleotide sequence: TGTGCCAGCAGTTTAAGGGGCAGGGGGAAGGGGGATACGCAGTATTTT. Its translation is CASSLRGRGKGDTQYF. The rearrangement joins TRBV28 to TRBJ2-3; 7 bases line up with TRBD1. CDR3 length: 16 amino acids. V was clipped by 2 bases and J by 6 bases; unmatched bases: 11. The germline V gene encodes CDR1 MDHEN and CDR2 SYDVKM.